A single sample gave rise to the 30 T cell receptor beta chains below, sequenced in a study of cytomegalovirus exposure and HLA in healthy donors. The PCR made use of 60 Vbeta and 13 Jbeta primers. Method: immunoSEQ multiplex PCR; TCRdb's copy keeps in-frame clones and lacks some. This sample has 95,000 to 110,000 clones; 76% occur once, and the top ten carry 10%. What was sequenced was PBMCs. The receptors come from a woman aged 18-29 years in good health and CMV-seropositive.

The chain links TRBV18 to TRBJ1-3, with D unclear. This CDR3 region has 15 residues. V was cut by 0 bases and J by 2 bases, with 8 bases left in between. Germline V gene sequence: CDR1 KGHSH, CDR2 LQKENI. CDR3 DNA: TGTGCCAGCTCACCACCGGGCAGAGCTGGAAACACCATATATTTT. Translating it yields CASSPPGRAGNTIYF. The full variable domain, rest sourced from reference TRBV18 and TRBJ1-3, is NAGVMQNPRHLVRRRGQEARLRCSPMKGHSHVYWYRQLPEEGLKFMVYLQKENIIDESGMPKERFSAEFPKEGPSILRIQQVVRGDSAAYFCASSPPGRAGNTIYFGEGSWLTVV.

V and J are TRBV28 and TRBJ2-7, with 7 bases matching TRBD1. Germline CDR1 is MDHEN and CDR2 is SYDVKM. V was pared by 7 bases and J by 3 bases, with 9 bases of the junction left unmatched. The CDR3 runs 14 residues. The CDR3 sequence is CASTLTGLLYEQYF. The CDR3 DNA follows: TGTGCCAGCACCTTGACAGGGCTTCTCTACGAGCAGTACTTC.

The V and J genes are TRBV11-3 and TRBJ2-7; the match to TRBD2 covers 7 bases. The CDR3 sequence is 14 residues long. Unmatched junction bases numbered 7, after V lost 4 bases and J lost 4 bases. Looked up from germline, CDR1 is SGHNT and CDR2 is YENEEA. The CDR3 loop is CASSSGGLGYEQYF. The CDR3 DNA sequence: TGTGCCAGCAGCTCGGGAGGCTTGGGGTACGAGCAGTACTTC.

This clone came up once. The CDR3 here is CASSQEGAGEGQPQHF. CDR3 in DNA: TGCGCCAGCAGCCAAGAGGGGGCAGGGGAAGGTCAGCCCCAGCATTTT. V gene TRBV4-1 combines with J gene TRBJ1-5; a possible D gene is TRBD1 (6 bases). The CDR3 loop spans 16 amino acids. V was clipped by 0 bases and J by 6 bases, with 15 bases between them. Germline CDR1 and CDR2: MGHRA and YSYEKL.

The J gene is TRBJ2-3, the V gene TRBV7-3; 11 nucleotides match TRBD1. The CDR3 is 15 amino acids. Germline values: CDR1 SGHTA, CDR2 FQGTGA. J was trimmed by 3 bases and V by 6 bases; bases with no gene match: 5. The CDR3 reads CASSRTGGVTDTQYF. As DNA, the CDR3 is TGTGCCAGCAGTCGGACAGGGGGCGTTACAGATACGCAGTATTTT.

The chain combines TRBV4-1 with TRBJ2-7; 11 bases align to TRBD2. V shed 2 bases and J 5 bases; nucleotides not matched to a gene: 2. The germline V gene encodes CDR1 MGHRA and CDR2 YSYEKL. The CDR3 sequence is 14 residues long. Here the CDR3 reads CASSQTSGRDEQYF. CDR3 DNA: TGCGCCAGCAGCCAAACTAGCGGGAGAGACGAGCAGTACTTC.

V is TRBV4-1 and J is TRBJ1-4; a possible D gene is TRBD1 (6 bases). V lost 0 bases to trimming and J lost 6 bases, with 23 bases between them. This CDR3 has 19 amino acids. CDR1 is MGHRA and CDR2 is YSYEKL in the germline V gene. The CDR3 here is CASSQDPPPWGRRHEKLFF. CDR3 nucleotides: TGCGCCAGCAGCCAAGATCCCCCTCCTTGGGGGCGCCGGCATGAAAAACTGTTTTTT.

The chain is built from TRBV6-1 and TRBJ1-1, with 8 bases identical to TRBD1. This CDR3 has 13 residues. The junction had 11 bases not matched to a gene; V was cut back by 6 bases and J by 11 bases. Germline V gives CDR1 MNHNS, CDR2 SASEGT. CDR3 nucleotide sequence: TGTGCCAGCAGGGACGGACAGGGTGAGCAGGCTTTCTTT. Translating gives CASRDGQGEQAFF.

The chain is built from TRBV5-1 and TRBJ2-7, with a tentative D call TRBD1 (6 bases). Germline V gives CDR1 SGHRS, CDR2 YFSETQ. With 3 bases removed from V and 4 bases from J, the gap between germline ends came to 20 bases. The length of the CDR3 is 16 residues. CDR3 amino acids: CASSWGHEKTFYEQYF. DNA for the CDR3: TGCGCCAGCAGCTGGGGACACGAGAAAACTTTTTACGAGCAGTACTTC.

This clone was seen only a few times. This sequence joins TRBV6-6 and TRBJ1-1; TRBD1 matches 7 bases. Germline lookup yields CDR1 MNHNY and CDR2 SVGAGI (reference sequence). After removal of 5 bases from V and 0 bases from J, the junction contained 6 bases not matched to a gene. The CDR3 is made up of 15 amino acids. CDR3 nucleotides: TGTGCCAGCAGTCAGACAGGGCTTATGAACACTGAAGCTTTCTTT. It is translated as CASSQTGLMNTEAFF.

The gene calls are TRBV2 and TRBJ2-3, with D possibly being TRBD1 (5 bases). Germline loops: CDR1 SNHLY, CDR2 FYNNEI. The CDR3 is 12 residues long. The ends were cut back, 4 bases at V and 4 bases at J, with 6 bases in the middle. CDR3: CASSVGADTQYF. CDR3 DNA sequence: TGTGCCAGCAGTGTAGGGGCAGATACGCAGTATTTT. Together with reference TRBV2 and TRBJ2-3, the CDR3 gives the full variable domain: EPEVTQTPSHQVTQMGQEVILRCVPISNHLYFYWYRQILGQKVEFLVSFYNNEISEKSEIFDDQFSVERPDGSNFTLKIRSTKLEDSAMYFCASSVGADTQYFGPGTRLTVL.

This chain uses TRBV6-5 with TRBJ1-1, with a tentative D call TRBD1 (6 bases). Germline-derived CDR1 and CDR2 are MNHEY and SVGAGI. V lost 0 bases and J 4 bases, leaving 12 bases between the germline ends. This CDR3 is 15 amino acids long. This CDR3 is CASSYSTQGITEAFF. The CDR3 region has the DNA TGTGCCAGCAGTTACTCAACACAGGGAATCACTGAAGCTTTCTTT.

There are a few counts of this clone. The chain is built from TRBV19 and TRBJ2-7; weak D call: TRBD1 (6 bases). This CDR3 spans 15 amino acids. Trimming shortened V by 5 bases and J by 2 bases, and 16 bases separated the two germline ends. Germline V gene lookup returns CDR1 LNHDA and CDR2 SQIVND (reference sequence). CDR3 in amino acids: CASSVLTGTPYEQYF. CDR3 DNA sequence: TGTGCCAGTAGTGTCCTTACCGGGACACCCTACGAGCAGTACTTC.

CDR3 sequence reads: CASSLRGSAPGGYTF. In nucleotides, the CDR3 is TGTGCCAGCAGCTTACGCGGATCAGCCCCCGGTGGCTACACCTTC. The chain combines TRBV7-6 with TRBJ1-2; D is undetermined. The CDR3 runs to 15 residues. The ends were cut back, 2 bases at V and 7 bases at J, with 17 bases in the middle. Germline CDR1 SGHVS, CDR2 FNYEAQ.

The rearrangement uses TRBV19 and TRBJ1-1; TRBD1 might be the D (6 bases). The ends were cut back, 4 bases at V and 1 base at J, with 10 bases in the middle. The CDR3 covers 14 residues. CDR1 and CDR2 from the germline V gene are LNHDA and SQIVND (reference sequence). Written as DNA, the CDR3 is TGTGCCAGTAGTACCTCGACAGGGAACACTGAAGCTTTCTTT. Amino acid sequence: CASSTSTGNTEAFF.

This clone occurred a few times. The V and J genes are TRBV27 and TRBJ1-2, with 9 bases fitting TRBD1. The CDR3 consists of 18 residues. Germline V lookup: CDR1 MNHEY, CDR2 SMNVEV (reference sequence). V was pared by 3 bases and J by 4 bases, with 15 bases of the junction left unmatched. The CDR3 is CASSFMRWGQGSSYGYTF. For the CDR3, the DNA is TGTGCCAGCAGTTTTATGCGGTGGGGACAGGGAAGTTCCTATGGCTACACCTTC.

The chain has TRBV11-2 and TRBJ1-2; D is possibly TRBD1 (6 bases). Germline V gene data show CDR1 as SGHAT and CDR2 as FQNNGV. Trimming stripped 5 bases from V and 8 bases from J, with 21 bases between. CDR3 size: 15 residues. This CDR3 reads CASSLTGQGLGGYTF. The DNA for the CDR3 is TGTGCCAGCAGCCTTACCGGGCAGGGGTTGGGCGGCTACACCTTC.

The chain carries TRBV7-3 and TRBJ2-1; perhaps TRBD2 as D (5 bases). The length of the CDR3 is 16 residues. Deletions cut 5 bases from V and 8 bases from J, with 22 bases between. CDR1 SGHTA and CDR2 FQGTGA come from the germline V gene. CDR3 bases: TGTGCCAGCAGCCCCGCCCCCAGCGGTCGGACTGATGAGCAGTTCTTC. Protein: CASSPAPSGRTDEQFF.

Here the CDR3 DNA reads TGTGCTATCACCCACCCACTAGCGGGTCGAGGGAATGAGCAGTTCTTC. This gives the protein CAITHPLAGRGNEQFF. The chain employs TRBV7-7 and TRBJ2-1; the match to TRBD2 covers 9 bases. Per germline, CDR1 SSHAT and CDR2 FNYEAQ (reference sequence). The CDR3 is made up of 16 amino acids.

J is TRBJ2-5 and V is TRBV7-2; D not resolved. Germline-derived CDR1 and CDR2 are SGHTA and FQGNSA. This CDR3 is built from 13 residues. The V and J ends lost 3 bases and 1 base respectively, with 6 bases between them. DNA of the CDR3: TGTGCCAGCAGCTTTCAGGCCCAAGAGACCCAGTACTTC. Protein sequence: CASSFQAQETQYF.

The gene calls are TRBV7-2 and TRBJ2-5, with 8 bases fitting TRBD1. Gene TRBJ2-7 matches the end of the DNA better, so the J call may be wrong. The CDR3 spans 16 residues. Germline CDR1 reads SGHTA; CDR2 reads FQGNSA. DNA of the CDR3: TGTGCCAGCAGCTTAGGTGGTGGACAGGGTCACTACGAGCAGTACTTC. Its translation is CASSLGGGQGHYEQYF.

The chain couples TRBV25-1 to TRBJ2-3; no firm D call. CDR3 length: 15 amino acids. From germline, CDR1 is MGHDK and CDR2 SYGVNS. Trimming cost V 4 bases and J 0 bases, with 11 bases left between them. The CDR3 protein is CASSAEISSTDTQYF. For the CDR3, the DNA is TGTGCCAGCAGTGCTGAGATCTCTAGCACAGATACGCAGTATTTT.

The chain links TRBV28 to TRBJ1-2; 12 bases line up with TRBD1. Germline V CDR1 and CDR2: MDHEN, SYDVKM. CDR3 length: 15 residues. V was pared by 2 bases and J by 5 bases, with 3 bases of the junction left unmatched. The CDR3 region has the DNA TGTGCCAGCAGTTTAGGGACAGGGGGCTTGTATGGCTACACCTTC. It translates to CASSLGTGGLYGYTF.

The rearrangement uses TRBV19 and TRBJ2-3; 9 nucleotides agree with TRBD2. This CDR3 contains 16 residues. Germline lookup yields CDR1 LNHDA and CDR2 SQIVND (reference sequence). V shed 1 base, J shed 4 bases, and the junction held 6 bases outside the gene matches. CDR3 loop: CASSIGGGGAADTQYF. CDR3 bases: TGTGCCAGTAGTATAGGGGGCGGGGGGGCGGCAGATACGCAGTATTTT. Filled out from reference TRBV19 and TRBJ2-3, the complete variable domain reads DGGITQSPKYLFRKEGQNVTLSCEQNLNHDAMYWYRQDPGQGLRLIYYSQIVNDFQKGDIAEGYSVSREKKESFPLTVTSAQKNPTAFYLCASSIGGGGAADTQYFGPGTRLTVL.

The chain is built from TRBV6-6 and TRBJ2-6; D call uncertain. This CDR3 contains 14 residues. Between the trimmed V and J ends, which lost 8 bases and 0 bases, there was a span of 8 bases. Germline V gene sequence: CDR1 MNHNY, CDR2 SVGAGI (reference sequence). CDR3 loop: CASQATSGANVLTF. In DNA, the CDR3 is TGTGCCAGCCAAGCGACCTCTGGGGCCAACGTCCTGACTTTC.

This chain connects TRBV6-1 to TRBJ2-1; D is possibly TRBD1 (6 bases). The CDR3 totals 14 residues. V shed 7 bases and J shed 9 bases, with 19 bases lying between them. Germline V gives CDR1 MNHNS, CDR2 SASEGT. CDR3 loop: CASMNPTGSAEQFF. The CDR3, as DNA: TGTGCCAGCATGAATCCAACAGGGTCCGCTGAGCAGTTCTTC.

This clone was seen a handful of times. The sample contains more than one DNA sequence encoding this CDR3. The chain has TRBV29-1 and TRBJ1-2, with TRBD1 as a possible D gene (5 bases). The CDR3 is 13 amino acids. V was shortened by 4 bases and J by 0 bases, with 9 bases between the two germline ends. Germline-derived CDR1 and CDR2 are SQVTM and ANQGSEA. CDR3 nucleotide sequence: TGCAGCGTTGGCGGGGGTCCTAACTATGGCTACACCTTC. It translates to CSVGGGPNYGYTF.

This chain joins TRBV19 and TRBJ1-4; weak D call: TRBD1 (5 bases). Germline V gene lookup returns CDR1 LNHDA and CDR2 SQIVND (reference sequence). The CDR3 loop spans 16 amino acids. The germline V and J ends were trimmed by 1 base and 7 bases, with 16 bases remaining between them. The CDR3 reads CASSIARGTNPEKLFF. The DNA for the CDR3 is TGTGCCAGTAGTATAGCACGCGGGACCAACCCTGAAAAACTGTTTTTT.

This clone was found once. The chain is built from TRBV25-1 and TRBJ2-3; D is undetermined. Germline CDR1 reads MGHDK; CDR2 reads SYGVNS. The CDR3 is 12 amino acids. V was cut by 6 bases and J by 3 bases, with 7 bases left in between. The CDR3 DNA reads as TGTGCCAGCAGGAGCTTAACAGATACGCAGTATTTT. Residues: CASRSLTDTQYF.

This clone showed up many times. This chain connects TRBV6-6 to TRBJ2-7, with a tentative D call TRBD1 (6 bases). The CDR3 runs 14 residues. Germline V gene sequence: CDR1 MNHNY, CDR2 SVGAGI (reference sequence). The V and J ends lost 7 bases and 6 bases respectively, with 19 bases between them. Here the CDR3 reads CASNTGSYLREQYF. The DNA of the CDR3 is TGTGCCAGCAATACAGGGTCCTATCTACGCGAGCAGTACTTC.